The 23 T cell receptor beta chains presented below share a single source sample, sequenced in a study of beta chain features in type 1 diabetes. Points from the study as a whole: All four CD4+ subsets of Type 1 diabetes patients contained TCRB CDR3s that were moderately but significantly shorter.

What was sequenced were expressed TCRB transcripts, since all of the isolated RNA had been reverse transcribed. Method: immunoSEQ multiplex PCR; TCRdb's copy keeps in-frame clones and lacks some. Of roughly 330,000 clones listed, approximately 12% are singletons. No antigen is known for these receptors. Sequencing input: naive CD4+ T cells from blood. These receptors were taken from a woman younger than 35 with type 1 diabetes.

A few counts support this clone. The CDR3 bases are TGTGCCAGCAGCGACGTGGAGGCCTCGCAATACTTC. Translating gives CASSDVEASQYF. J is TRBJ2-7 and V is TRBV21-1; the D call TRBD2 from the table was never checked on the DNA. TRBV21-1 counts as a pseudogene. The CDR3 consists of 12 residues.

This clone turned up a few times. The rearrangement links TRBV6-1 to TRBJ1-5; a possible D gene is TRBD1 (6 bases). The germline V gene encodes CDR1 MNHNS and CDR2 SASEGT. The ends were cut back, 7 bases at V and 9 bases at J, with 22 bases in the middle. CDR3 length equals 15 residues. CDR3 bases: TGTGCCAGCACCTTCGACAGGCTCGGAGTGGGGCCCCAGCATTTT. This codes for CASTFDRLGVGPQHF.

This clone has only a few counts. The V gene is TRBV2, the J gene TRBJ2-1, with TRBD2 as a possible D gene (6 bases). The CDR3 covers 11 residues. Germline V gene data show CDR1 as SNHLY and CDR2 as FYNNEI. With 5 bases removed from V and 10 bases from J, the gap between germline ends came to 9 bases. The CDR3 reads CASSPREEQFF. The CDR3 nucleotides are TGTGCCAGCAGTCCTCGGGAGGAGCAGTTCTTC.

This chain uses TRBV18 with TRBJ2-2; D possibly corresponds to TRBD1 (6 bases). The germline V gene encodes CDR1 KGHSH and CDR2 LQKENI. V was cut by 4 bases and J by 2 bases, with 14 bases left in between. The CDR3 covers 16 residues. The CDR3 region has the DNA TGTGCCAGCTCACGGGGACACATAACAAACACCGGGGAGCTGTTTTTT. Encoded protein: CASSRGHITNTGELFF.

This clone was recorded a few times. The chain carries TRBV5-1 and TRBJ2-7; TRBD2 agrees at 7 bases. CDR3 length equals 16 residues. Germline CDR1 and CDR2: SGHRS and YFSETQ. V was pared by 5 bases and J by 6 bases, with 17 bases of the junction left unmatched. CDR3 sequence (DNA): TGCGCCAGCAGGGGAGGGGTGACGACTAGGCCTCTCGAGCAGTACTTC. Its protein is CASRGGVTTRPLEQYF. Looking up the rest from reference TRBV5-1 and TRBJ2-7 gives the full variable domain: KAGVTQTPRYLIKTRGQQVTLSCSPISGHRSVSWYQQTPGQGLQFLFEYFSETQRNKGNFPGRFSGRQFSNSRSEMNVSTLELGDSALYLCASRGGVTTRPLEQYFGPGTRLTVT.

This chain links TRBV28 with TRBJ2-6; D possibly corresponds to TRBD1 (6 bases). Looked up from germline, CDR1 is MDHEN and CDR2 is SYDVKM. The V end lost 6 bases, the J end lost 2 bases, and 14 bases lay between the germline ends. There are 16 residues in the CDR3. Here the CDR3 reads CASRPPSGAGANVLTF. CDR3 bases: TGTGCCAGCAGGCCACCCTCAGGGGCTGGGGCCAACGTCCTGACTTTC.

This clone occurred a few times. This sequence joins TRBV30 and TRBJ2-7, with D perhaps TRBD2 (5 bases). The germline CDR1 and CDR2 sequences are GTSNPN and SVGIG (reference sequence). V was cut by 0 bases and J by 9 bases, with 18 bases left in between. This CDR3 has 14 residues. Written as DNA, the CDR3 is TGTGCCTGGAGTGTACAAGGGATGGGGAGAGGGCAGTACGTC. It is translated as CAWSVQGMGRGQYV.

There are a few counts of this clone. The chain employs TRBV5-1 and TRBJ2-7; 10 nucleotides agree with TRBD1. CDR3 size: 14 residues. Germline lookup yields CDR1 SGHRS and CDR2 YFSETQ. Trimming cost V 4 bases and J 5 bases; bases outside gene matches: 6. The CDR3 nucleotides read TGCGCCAGCAGCCTCGGGACAGGGGTCGACGAGCAGTACGTC. This gives the protein CASSLGTGVDEQYV.

There are a few counts of this clone. V usage is TRBV29-1 and J usage is TRBJ2-7, with D tentatively TRBD2 (5 bases). V was trimmed by 7 bases and J by 0 bases, leaving 7 bases between them. Germline V gene sequence: CDR1 SQVTM, CDR2 ANQGSEA. The CDR3 length is 11 residues. The CDR3 reads CSGTSSYEQYF. The CDR3 DNA reads TGCAGCGGAACTAGCTCCTACGAGCAGTACTTC.

Written as DNA, the CDR3 is TGTGCCTGGAGTGCGGCGGAGTTTCGCTCCTACGAGCAGTACTTC. Residues: CAWSAAEFRSYEQYF. The genes are TRBV30 and TRBJ2-7, with D hard to call. CDR1 and CDR2 from the germline V gene are GTSNPN and SVGIG (reference sequence). Between the trimmed V and J ends, which lost 1 base and 0 bases, there was a span of 13 bases. This CDR3 contains 15 residues. Supplemented by reference TRBV30 and TRBJ2-7, the full variable domain reads SQTIHQWPATLVQPVGSPLSLECTVEGTSNPNLYWYRQAAGRGLQLLFYSVGIGQISSEVPQNLSASRPQDRQFILSSKKLLLSDSGFYLCAWSAAEFRSYEQYFGPGTRLTVT.

The sample holds a few counts of this clone. The genes are TRBV5-4 and TRBJ1-2; 11 bases map to TRBD1. This CDR3 is built from 14 residues. Unmatched junction bases numbered 8, after V lost 9 bases and J lost 4 bases. Germline V gene data show CDR1 as SGHNT and CDR2 as YYREEE (reference sequence). The CDR3 is CATLRTGGSYGYTF. The DNA for the CDR3 is TGTGCCACCCTCAGGACAGGGGGCAGCTATGGCTACACCTTC.

The chain joins TRBV18 to TRBJ2-7; possible D gene TRBD1, 6 bases. The CDR3 is made up of 15 amino acids. V lost 3 bases and J 0 bases, leaving 12 bases between the germline ends. Germline V gene lookup returns CDR1 KGHSH and CDR2 LQKENI. The CDR3 DNA follows: TGTGCCAGCTCACCTCGGGACATAAGCTCCTACGAGCAGTACTTC. Translating gives CASSPRDISSYEQYF.

V usage is TRBV11-2 and J usage is TRBJ1-1, with D perhaps TRBD1 (6 bases). The V gene lost 5 bases and the J gene lost 1 base, with 11 bases spanning the gap. The CDR3 contains 14 residues. Germline CDR1 SGHAT, CDR2 FQNNGV. CDR3: CASSARGGNTEAFF. For the CDR3, the DNA is TGTGCCAGCAGCGCTAGGGGGGGGAACACTGAAGCTTTCTTT.

This clone was recorded a few times. At one end the junction does not follow the germline gene, possibly because of a read error. CDR3 coding DNA: TGTGCCACCAGCAGAGATCGAGCTAGCGGGAGCGGTCCCCGCTTC. As protein: CATSRDRASGSGPRF. The J gene is TRBJ2-7, the V gene TRBV15; 10 bases map to TRBD2. Germline values: CDR1 LNHNV, CDR2 YYDKDF (reference sequence). This CDR3 has 15 amino acids.

CDR3 in DNA: TGTGCCAGCAGCTCGACACTTAAAGAGACCCAGTACTTC. Translation gives CASSSTLKETQYF. The chain carries TRBV5-6 and TRBJ2-5; D gene uncertain. Trimming cost V 3 bases and J 3 bases, with 9 bases left between them. The CDR3 is 13 residues long. Germline V gene sequence: CDR1 SGHDT, CDR2 YYEEEE. The whole variable domain, remainder taken from reference TRBV5-6 and TRBJ2-5, is DAGVTQSPTHLIKTRGQQVTLRCSPKSGHDTVSWYQQALGQGPQFIFQYYEEEERQRGNFPDRFSGHQFPNYSSELNVNALLLGDSALYLCASSSTLKETQYFGPGTRLLVL.

The chain combines TRBV21-1 with TRBJ2-1; TRBD2 reflects the table's D call only, with no check against the DNA. TRBV21-1 is a known pseudogene. CDR3 length equals 15 residues. The CDR3 DNA is TGTGCCAGCATGTTCCTAGCGGTTTACTACAATGAGCAGTTCTTC. This encodes CASMFLAVYYNEQFF.

The rearrangement uses TRBV19 and TRBJ2-3; 8 positions agree with TRBD2. CDR1 and CDR2 (germline): LNHDA, SQIVND (reference sequence). The V gene end was trimmed by 7 bases and the J gene end by 5 bases; junction bases not matched to a gene: 17. The length of the CDR3 is 17 residues. CDR3 sequence: CASKTGADGRAIDTQYF. The CDR3 nucleotides are TGTGCCAGTAAGACGGGAGCTGACGGGAGGGCCATAGATACGCAGTATTTT.

This clone was picked up a small number of times. CDR3 sequence: CASSSSGGRAGETQYF. In DNA, the CDR3 is TGTGCCAGCAGTTCCAGTGGAGGGAGGGCCGGGGAGACCCAGTACTTC. V is TRBV27 and J is TRBJ2-5; the match to TRBD2 covers 7 bases. The V gene's germline CDR1 is MNHEY and CDR2 SMNVEV (reference sequence). V shed 4 bases and J 5 bases; nucleotides not matched to a gene: 13. CDR3 size: 16 residues.

V is TRBV25-1 and J is TRBJ2-7, with 10 nucleotides matching TRBD2. Trimming removed 2 bases from V and 7 bases from J; junction bases left unmatched: 14. CDR1 and CDR2 from the germline V gene are MGHDK and SYGVNS. The CDR3 totals 17 residues. The chain's CDR3 is CASSEVRPGLAPGEQYF. DNA for the CDR3: TGTGCCAGCAGTGAAGTCCGGCCGGGACTAGCGCCGGGGGAGCAGTACTTC.

The V and J genes are TRBV10-1 and TRBJ2-7; 13 nucleotides agree with TRBD2. The CDR3 contains 15 residues. CDR1 and CDR2 (germline): WNHNN, SYGVQD (reference sequence). The V and J ends lost 5 bases and 3 bases, in that order; junction bases with no gene match: 4. CDR3 loop: CASSTGLAGDYEQYF. Here the CDR3 DNA reads TGCGCCAGCAGTACCGGACTAGCGGGAGACTACGAGCAGTACTTC.

V is TRBV11-1 and J is TRBJ2-7; 9 bases are shared with TRBD2. V shed 2 bases and J 0 bases; nucleotides not matched to a gene: 8. This CDR3 has 17 residues. Germline loops: CDR1 SGHAT, CDR2 FQDESV (reference sequence). CDR3 sequence (DNA): TGTGCCAGCAGCTTATCCGCTAGCGGGAAAAGCTCCTACGAGCAGTACTTC. It yields the protein CASSLSASGKSSYEQYF.

The chain joins TRBV5-1 to TRBJ2-1; D is unclear. CDR1 SGHRS and CDR2 YFSETQ come from the germline V gene. There are 16 residues in the CDR3. Trimming removed 0 bases from V and 3 bases from J, with 13 bases in between. In nucleotides, the CDR3 is TGCGCCAGCAGCTTGGGTGGGCTGGCTAACTACAATGAGCAGTTCTTC. This translates into CASSLGGLANYNEQFF.

This clone was seen only a few times. The chain employs TRBV7-8 and TRBJ2-1; perhaps TRBD2 as D (5 bases). CDR1 SGHVS and CDR2 FQNEAQ come from the germline V gene. This CDR3 has 15 amino acids. V lost 2 bases to trimming and J lost 5 bases, with 13 bases between them. The CDR3 bases are TGTGCCAGCAGCTTACTGCGGGTAACACACAATGAGCAGTTCTTC. Translating it yields CASSLLRVTHNEQFF.